This TCR beta chain was sequenced in a study of regulatory T cells in long-lasting Graves disease. Study results and caveats: Among persistent patients, a larger number of public clonotypes were shared (about 2,800) than among newly diagnosed patients (roughly 970).

This clonotype occurred many times. Its antigen is undetermined. Time point: newly diagnosed GD, antithyroid drugs for less than 3 months. Extracted RNA from PBMCs served as the source of the TCR library. An endocrinology department in Xi'an, China, supplied the patients. Arm-PCR of CDR3 regions with iRepertoire HTBI primers generated TCR beta libraries. Using its own MiXCR run on the multiplex PCR reads, TCRdb lists one record per CDR3 protein. The sample has roughly 610,000 distinct CDR3 sequences, approximately 16% seen once; the top ten hold 12%. In addition, the sample was reused for a study of T cells in Graves' hyperthyroidism and ophthalmopathy. In that study: When the TCR CDR3 underwent first-round RT-PCR, the HTBI primer set was used.

This sample comprised peripheral blood mononuclear cells (PBMCs), obtained at new diagnosis, from a patient treated with antithyroid drugs. The receptor comes from a man in his late teens or twenties with Graves disease.

CDR3 DNA: TGTGCCAGCAGCTCCGGACTAGCGGGAGAGAGGAATACGCAGTATTTT. It encodes CASSSGLAGERNTQYF. The chain joins TRBV7-6 to TRBJ2-3, with 13 nucleotides matching TRBD2. Per germline, CDR1 SGHVS and CDR2 FNYEAQ. The CDR3 covers 16 residues. V gave up 4 bases and J gave up 7 bases; unmatched junction bases: 8. Combining the CDR3 with reference TRBV7-6 and TRBJ2-3 gives the whole variable domain GAGVSQSPRYKVTKRGQDVALRCDPISGHVSLYWYRQALGQGPEFLTYFNYEAQQDKSGLPNDRFSAERPEGSISTLTIQRTEQRDSAMYRCASSSGLAGERNTQYFGPGTRLTVL.